The 32 T cell receptor beta chains given below trace back to one sample, sequenced in a study of CD8 T cells in Susac syndrome. Random hexamers were used to reverse transcribe an amount of roughly 0.45 to 1 ug RNA. MiXCR was run by TCRdb on the immunoSEQ multiplex PCR reads, yielding one entry per CDR3 protein. The data contain some 450,000 distinct CDR3 sequences, 75% to 90% of them singletons. The sample consisted of CD8+ T cells from PBMCs. The receptors stem from a human donor with multiple sclerosis.

V usage is TRBV4-1 and J usage is TRBJ2-3; D may be TRBD1 (6 bases). The V end was cut by 0 bases, the J end by 4 bases, with 14 bases between. Germline values: CDR1 MGHRA, CDR2 YSYEKL. CDR3 size: 16 residues. CDR3 sequence (DNA): TGCGCCAGCAGCCAAGATCTTGGACAGACCGCAGATACGCAGTATTTT. As protein: CASSQDLGQTADTQYF.

The rearrangement joins TRBV6-1 to TRBJ1-1, with D unclear. Germline V gene data show CDR1 as MNHNS and CDR2 as SASEGT. Trimming pared 3 bases from V and 2 bases from J, leaving 10 bases between. The CDR3 runs 14 residues. In DNA form, the CDR3 reads TGTGCCAGCAGTGATGTCAACTTCAACACTGAAGCTTTCTTT. Translating gives CASSDVNFNTEAFF.

CDR3 nucleotide sequence: TGTGCCACCGGGACTAGCGTTTACGAGCAGTACTTC. Translating it yields CATGTSVYEQYF. V gene TRBV12-3 or TRBV12-4 combines with J gene TRBJ2-7; 10 bases map to TRBD2. The CDR3 is made up of 12 amino acids. V was clipped by 10 bases and J by 4 bases; unmatched bases: 4.

The V call is TRBV27, the J call TRBJ1-5; D gene ambiguous. This CDR3 comprises 12 residues. The germline V gene encodes CDR1 MNHEY and CDR2 SMNVEV (reference sequence). Deletions cut 8 bases from V and 4 bases from J, with 9 bases between. As DNA, the CDR3 is TGTGCCAGCGCTCGGGCGAATCAGCCCCAGCATTTT. It codes for CASARANQPQHF.

This sequence joins TRBV19 and TRBJ2-1, with 13 bases matching TRBD2. Germline trimming cut 8 bases from V and 2 bases from J; bases unmatched to any gene: 3. From germline, CDR1 is LNHDA and CDR2 SQIVND (reference sequence). This CDR3 comprises 15 residues. CDR3 residues: CASAGLAGPYNEQFF. CDR3 bases: TGTGCCAGTGCGGGACTAGCGGGGCCCTACAATGAGCAGTTCTTC.

The CDR3 here is CASSTSGRADEQFF. The CDR3 DNA is TGTGCCAGCAGTACTAGCGGGAGGGCCGATGAGCAGTTCTTC. V gene TRBV12-3 or TRBV12-4 combines with J gene TRBJ2-1, with 13 bases fitting TRBD2. This CDR3 comprises 14 residues. The ends lost 5 bases at V and 8 bases at J; junction bases unmatched: 3.

This rearrangement joins TRBV20-1 to TRBJ1-2; possibly TRBD1 for D (6 bases). CDR1 and CDR2 (germline): DFQATT, SNEGSKA (reference sequence). This CDR3 has 14 amino acids. Between the trimmed V and J ends, which lost 3 bases and 2 bases, there was a span of 13 bases. This CDR3 is CSARAGQRNYGYTF. Here the CDR3 DNA reads TGCAGTGCTAGGGCCGGACAGCGCAACTATGGCTACACCTTC.

The chain recombines TRBV18 with TRBJ1-4; a weak D match, TRBD1 (5 bases). Per the germline V gene, CDR1 is KGHSH and CDR2 is LQKENI. V was clipped by 0 bases and J by 6 bases, with 14 bases between them. CDR3 length: 16 amino acids. CDR3 protein: CASSPPGAPVDEKLFF. The CDR3 DNA reads TGTGCCAGCTCACCACCTGGGGCACCGGTGGATGAAAAACTGTTTTTT.

The chain links TRBV5-6 to TRBJ2-3; D uncertain. Germline CDR1 reads SGHDT; CDR2 reads YYEEEE. The V and J ends lost 4 bases and 4 bases respectively, with 13 bases between them. The CDR3 is 14 residues long. CDR3 protein: CASSPAFEADTQYF. CDR3 DNA sequence: TGTGCCAGCAGCCCGGCATTTGAGGCAGATACGCAGTATTTT.

This clonotype has more than one count but fewer than ten. This chain uses TRBV30 with TRBJ2-7, with 10 positions matching TRBD1. J gave up 5 bases and V 5 bases, and 6 bases lay outside the gene matches. The CDR3 has 13 amino acids. The germline gives CDR1 GTSNPN, CDR2 SVGIG (reference sequence). The CDR3 here is CAWGVGTGDEQYF. The CDR3 bases are TGTGCCTGGGGGGTAGGGACAGGGGACGAGCAGTACTTC.

This chain connects TRBV20-1 to TRBJ1-1; D gene ambiguous. The V gene lost 1 base and the J gene lost 0 bases, with 9 bases spanning the gap. CDR3 size: 14 residues. Germline V gene data show CDR1 as DFQATT and CDR2 as SNEGSKA (reference sequence). The CDR3 here is CSARGRTMNTEAFF. The CDR3, as DNA: TGCAGTGCTAGAGGTAGGACCATGAACACTGAAGCTTTCTTT.

The chain joins TRBV6-2 or TRBV6-3 to TRBJ2-1; the D is unclear. V lost 0 bases to trimming and J lost 1 base, with 13 bases between them. The length of the CDR3 is 17 residues. The germline V gene has CDR1 MNHEY and CDR2 SVGEGT. CDR3 sequence reads: CASSYSLLLRSYNEQFF. CDR3 coding DNA: TGTGCCAGCAGTTACTCGCTCTTGCTTAGGTCCTACAATGAGCAGTTCTTC.

The chain recombines TRBV30 with TRBJ1-1; D might be TRBD1 (5 bases). CDR3 length equals 15 residues. Trimming took off 4 bases at V and 1 base at J, with 16 bases between the two ends. The germline CDR1 and CDR2 sequences are GTSNPN and SVGIG (reference sequence). CDR3 residues: CAWTGMTETNTEAFF. In DNA, the CDR3 is TGTGCCTGGACCGGGATGACAGAAACGAACACTGAAGCTTTCTTT.

The chain carries TRBV19 and TRBJ2-7; D assignment may be TRBD1 or TRBD2 (5 bases each). The V gene lost 3 bases and the J gene lost 2 bases, with 8 bases spanning the gap. This CDR3 is built from 13 residues. Germline CDR1 LNHDA, CDR2 SQIVND (reference sequence). The CDR3 region is CASSMGPTYEQYF. CDR3 in DNA: TGTGCCAGTAGTATGGGACCTACCTACGAGCAGTACTTC.

The chain has TRBV2 and TRBJ2-4; D not resolved. The CDR3 contains 16 residues. Trimming pared 4 bases from V and 0 bases from J, leaving 13 bases between. Per the germline V gene, CDR1 is SNHLY and CDR2 is FYNNEI. As DNA, the CDR3 is TGTGCCAGCAGTGGTCAAAGTTGGGTAGCCAAAAACATTCAGTACTTC. Its translation is CASSGQSWVAKNIQYF.

The chain links TRBV6-1 to TRBJ2-7; 7 positions agree with TRBD1. Germline-derived CDR1 and CDR2 are MNHNS and SASEGT. The CDR3 totals 16 residues. J lost 0 bases, V lost 2 bases, and 7 bases had no gene match. The CDR3 loop reads CASSEPHRGSSYEQYF. The CDR3 nucleotides read TGTGCCAGCAGTGAACCCCACAGGGGAAGCTCCTACGAGCAGTACTTC.

The CDR3 sequence is CASSLGLPSSYEQYF. In DNA form, the CDR3 reads TGTGCCAGCAGTTTGGGACTTCCGAGCTCCTACGAGCAGTACTTC. The chain carries TRBV6-5 and TRBJ2-7; D may be TRBD2 (6 bases). V was trimmed by 4 bases and J by 0 bases, leaving 13 bases between them. The CDR3 runs 15 residues. In germline, CDR1 is MNHEY, CDR2 SVGAGI.

V is TRBV12-3 or TRBV12-4 and J is TRBJ2-2; D is tentatively TRBD1 or TRBD2 (6 bases each). V shed 8 bases and J shed 1 base, with 11 bases lying between them. The CDR3 covers 14 residues. The chain's CDR3 is CASGGTKNTGELFF. The DNA of the CDR3 is TGTGCCAGCGGAGGGACAAAGAACACCGGGGAGCTGTTTTTT.

This chain uses TRBV12-3 or TRBV12-4 with TRBJ1-2; D not certain. The CDR3 is 15 amino acids. V was shortened by 1 base and J by 0 bases, with 9 bases between the two germline ends. CDR3 region: CASSLERRANYGYTF. CDR3 DNA sequence: TGTGCCAGCAGTTTAGAGAGGCGGGCTAACTATGGCTACACCTTC.

This sequence joins TRBV7-6 and TRBJ1-2, with 8 bases that match TRBD1. In germline, CDR1 is SGHVS, CDR2 FNYEAQ. V trimming: 5 bases; J trimming: 2 bases; junction bases outside the gene matches: 1. The CDR3 runs to 13 residues. As DNA, the CDR3 is TGTGCCAGCAGCCGGACAGGGAACTATGGCTACACCTTC. Its protein is CASSRTGNYGYTF.

Worth noting for this clonotype: At one of its ends the junction is not consistent with the germline gene, which may arise from a read error. V gene TRBV2 combines with J gene TRBJ1-5; D is possibly TRBD1 (5 bases). Germline V gives CDR1 SNHLY, CDR2 FYNNEI. This CDR3 spans 14 amino acids. In DNA form, the CDR3 reads TGTGCCAGCAGTTTCGACAGTAGCGATCAGCCCCAGCATTTT. It yields the protein CASSFDSSDQPQHF.

The chain is built from TRBV11-2 and TRBJ2-7; D is uncertain. Looked up from germline, CDR1 is SGHAT and CDR2 is FQNNGV. The CDR3 contains 13 residues. V was trimmed by 2 bases and J by 2 bases, leaving 7 bases between them. CDR3 sequence reads: CASSLNGPYEQYF. The DNA of the CDR3 is TGTGCCAGCAGCTTAAATGGACCCTACGAGCAGTACTTC.

V usage is TRBV7-9 and J usage is TRBJ1-1; 10 positions agree with TRBD1. This CDR3 is 17 amino acids long. V gave up 3 bases and J gave up 3 bases; unmatched junction bases: 10. Looked up from germline, CDR1 is SEHNR and CDR2 is FQNEAQ (reference sequence). The CDR3 coding sequence is TGTGCCAGCAGCTTGGGCCCCGGGACAGGGGCGGACACTGAAGCTTTCTTT. It translates to CASSLGPGTGADTEAFF.

This clonotype was counted a few times. The chain has TRBV4-1 and TRBJ2-2, with TRBD2 matching over 13 bases. The CDR3 spans 16 residues. With 8 bases clipped from V and 1 base from J, the junction kept 4 bases outside the gene matches. Germline loops: CDR1 MGHRA, CDR2 YSYEKL. The CDR3 reads CASLGLAGMNTGELFF. The CDR3 region has the DNA TGCGCCAGCTTGGGACTAGCGGGGATGAACACCGGGGAGCTGTTTTTT.

The chain has TRBV27 and TRBJ2-1, with TRBD1 matching over 9 bases. Germline V gene data show CDR1 as MNHEY and CDR2 as SMNVEV (reference sequence). The CDR3 contains 15 residues. The V and J ends lost 6 bases and 6 bases, in that order; junction bases with no gene match: 9. As DNA, the CDR3 is TGTGCCAGCAGAACCGAGGACAGGGGACCCAATGAGCAGTTCTTC. It encodes CASRTEDRGPNEQFF.

The chain uses TRBV6-1 and TRBJ2-1, with 14 nucleotides matching TRBD2. This CDR3 has 17 residues. V lost 4 bases to trimming and J lost 9 bases; unmatched junction nucleotides: 11. CDR1 and CDR2 (germline): MNHNS, SASEGT. The CDR3 nucleotides read TGTGCCAGCAGTGCATGGACTAGCGGGGGGTCGTTGGGTGAGCAGTTCTTC. It encodes CASSAWTSGGSLGEQFF.

The J gene is TRBJ1-1, the V gene TRBV6-1; 8 bases are a match to TRBD1. Per germline, CDR1 MNHNS and CDR2 SASEGT. Unmatched junction bases numbered 10, after V lost 7 bases and J lost 0 bases. The CDR3 is made up of 16 amino acids. DNA of the CDR3: TGTGCCAGCATACTGTCCGGGACAGGAATGAACACTGAAGCTTTCTTT. Its translation: CASILSGTGMNTEAFF.

This chain uses TRBV13 with TRBJ1-1; D is undetermined. This CDR3 is built from 16 residues. Between the trimmed V and J ends, which lost 0 bases and 0 bases, there was a span of 11 bases. The germline V gene encodes CDR1 PRHDT and CDR2 FYEKMQ (reference sequence). As DNA, the CDR3 is TGTGCCAGCAGCTTAGGGGCAGCGGAATTGAACACTGAAGCTTTCTTT. Translating it yields CASSLGAAELNTEAFF.

The chain is built from TRBV2 and TRBJ1-1, with a possible D match to TRBD1 (5 bases). The V and J ends lost 11 bases and 4 bases respectively, with 11 bases between them. Germline values: CDR1 SNHLY, CDR2 FYNNEI. The CDR3 consists of 11 residues. DNA of the CDR3: TGTGCCGAGACAGCGGGCACTGAAGCTTTCTTT. It codes for CAETAGTEAFF.

The chain uses TRBV10-3 and TRBJ2-5; D gene uncertain. Looked up from germline, CDR1 is ENHRY and CDR2 is SYGVKD. V was shortened by 9 bases and J by 0 bases, with 8 bases between the two germline ends. The CDR3 runs 12 residues. The CDR3 DNA reads TGTGCCATAGGAAGCCACCAAGAGACCCAGTACTTC. It encodes CAIGSHQETQYF.

DNA for the CDR3: TGTGCCAGCAGCTCTTCCCGGACAGGGGGCGAAACTGAAGCTTTCTTT. It encodes CASSSSRTGGETEAFF. The rearrangement uses TRBV7-9 and TRBJ1-1; 11 nucleotides align to TRBD1. The CDR3 totals 16 residues. Looked up from germline, CDR1 is SEHNR and CDR2 is FQNEAQ (reference sequence). J gave up 5 bases and V 4 bases, and 9 bases lay outside the gene matches. Full variable domain (remainder filled in from reference TRBV7-9 and TRBJ1-1): DTGVSQNPRHKITKRGQNVTFRCDPISEHNRLYWYRQTLGQGPEFLTYFQNEAQLEKSRLLSDRFSAERPKGSFSTLEIQRTEQGDSAMYLCASSSSRTGGETEAFFGQGTRLTVV.

The rearrangement joins TRBV4-1 to TRBJ2-2; TRBD2 aligns across 9 bases. The V and J ends lost 0 bases and 1 base, in that order; junction bases with no gene match: 6. The germline CDR1 and CDR2 sequences are MGHRA and YSYEKL. The CDR3 is made up of 18 amino acids. CDR3 amino acids: CASSQELAGRENTGELFF. The CDR3 DNA follows: TGCGCCAGCAGCCAAGAGCTAGCGGGGAGAGAGAACACCGGGGAGCTGTTTTTT.